Shown below are 22 T cell receptor beta chains from a single sample sequenced in a study of blood T cell repertoires in COVID-19. Assay used: immunoSEQ multiplex PCR; TCRdb lists only in-frame clones, some missing. The sample lists 150,000 or so clones; around 87% were seen once. Sample: peripheral blood. Receptor source: a man in his fifties or sixties with COVID-19, enrolled during active disease.

The chain has TRBV9 and TRBJ1-4, with 7 bases that match TRBD1. Germline V CDR1 and CDR2: SGDLS, YYNGEE. The CDR3 has 15 amino acids. With V trimmed by 3 bases and J by 5 bases, 7 bases remained unmatched. Written as DNA, the CDR3 is TGTGCCAGCAGCGCCACAGGGGTAGGGAATGAAAAACTGTTTTTT. Translating it yields CASSATGVGNEKLFF.

This clone has a handful of counts. The rearrangement links TRBV6-1 to TRBJ2-3, with 7 bases fitting TRBD2. There are 18 residues in the CDR3. Trimming at V came to 4 bases and at J to 2 bases, leaving 15 bases not matched to a gene. Germline-derived CDR1 and CDR2 are MNHNS and SASEGT. CDR3 sequence: CASSGISWSAGITDTQYF. The DNA of the CDR3 is TGTGCCAGCAGTGGAATTTCCTGGTCAGCGGGGATCACAGATACGCAGTATTTT.

V and J are TRBV5-3 and TRBJ2-4; D is possibly TRBD1 (5 bases). TRBV5-3 is designated an ORF whose function remains uncertain. V was pared by 6 bases and J by 7 bases, with 20 bases between. This CDR3 is built from 15 residues. In DNA, the CDR3 is TGTGCCAGAAAGCCTTTGTTAGGGGAACAGAACATTCAGTACTTC. Amino acids: CARKPLLGEQNIQYF.

In DNA form, the CDR3 reads TGCAGTGCTAGTTCGGACAGGGGGCCCGAGCAGTACTTC. Protein product: CSASSDRGPEQYF. The V call is TRBV20-1, the J call TRBJ2-7, with 11 nucleotides matching TRBD1. The CDR3 length is 13 residues. Germline V CDR1 and CDR2: DFQATT, SNEGSKA (reference sequence). With 3 bases clipped from V and 6 bases from J, the junction kept 4 bases outside the gene matches.

CDR3 in DNA: TGCGCCAGCAGTCAATATTCGGGCCTCGACAGGGAAGAGACCCAGTACTTC. The encoded protein is CASSQYSGLDREETQYF. The chain joins TRBV23-1 to TRBJ2-5, with 7 bases identical to TRBD1. TRBV23-1 is identified as an open reading frame with a role that is uncertain. Trimming removed 1 base from V and 3 bases from J; junction bases left unmatched: 11. The CDR3 is made up of 17 amino acids.

The V call is TRBV2, the J call TRBJ2-1, with 10 positions matching TRBD1. The CDR3 has 15 amino acids. In germline, CDR1 is SNHLY, CDR2 FYNNEI. Trimming took 5 bases from V and 3 from J; bases not matched to a gene: 4. The CDR3 spells CASSRDRGHYNEQFF. CDR3 DNA: TGTGCCAGCAGTAGAGACAGGGGGCACTACAATGAGCAGTTCTTC.

The rearrangement uses TRBV6-5 and TRBJ2-7; 7 bases agree with TRBD1. The junction had 10 bases not matched to a gene; V was cut back by 8 bases and J by 0 bases. In germline, CDR1 is MNHEY, CDR2 SVGAGI. CDR3 length: 15 residues. CDR3 amino acids: CASGFTGVTSYEQYF. DNA for the CDR3: TGTGCCAGCGGCTTCACAGGGGTTACCTCCTACGAGCAGTACTTC.

The chain has TRBV18 and TRBJ1-2; 7 bases are a match to TRBD1. The length of the CDR3 is 15 residues. With 3 bases clipped from V and 4 bases from J, the junction kept 8 bases outside the gene matches. Germline-derived CDR1 and CDR2 are KGHSH and LQKENI. CDR3 in amino acids: CASSPLGGDGYGYTF. The CDR3 DNA is TGTGCCAGCTCACCCTTAGGGGGCGACGGCTATGGCTACACCTTC.

The V call is TRBV19, the J call TRBJ2-7, with 7 bases aligning to TRBD2. V lost 5 bases, J lost 2 bases, and 18 bases stayed unmatched. The CDR3 has 18 amino acids. From germline, CDR1 is LNHDA and CDR2 SQIVND (reference sequence). DNA for the CDR3: TGTGCCAGTAGTGCCAATCGGACGAACAGTGGGAGGGCCTACGAGCAGTACTTC. It encodes CASSANRTNSGRAYEQYF.

The chain joins TRBV6-2 or TRBV6-3 to TRBJ1-1; no reliable D call. CDR1 and CDR2 from the germline V gene are MNHEY and SVGEGT. The CDR3 sequence is 15 residues long. Trimming removed 2 bases at V and 4 bases at J, with 14 bases between. DNA for the CDR3: TGTGCCAGCAGTTACGCGGGGTCGGTCGGCACTGAAGCTTTCTTT. Protein product: CASSYAGSVGTEAFF.

The gene calls are TRBV12-3 or TRBV12-4 and TRBJ1-2, with D perhaps TRBD1 (6 bases). V was cut by 5 bases and J by 8 bases, with 12 bases left in between. This CDR3 has 12 amino acids. Written as DNA, the CDR3 is TGTGCCAGCAGTATTTGGGGGCGGGGCTACACCTTC. It encodes CASSIWGRGYTF.

The chain carries TRBV2 and TRBJ2-7; 8 bases map to TRBD1. Germline CDR1 reads SNHLY; CDR2 reads FYNNEI. The CDR3 contains 14 residues. With 1 base clipped from V and 5 bases from J, the junction kept 4 bases outside the gene matches. CDR3: CASSEGQGLDEQYF. CDR3 coding DNA: TGTGCCAGCAGTGAAGGACAGGGGCTCGACGAGCAGTACTTC. Full variable domain (rest looked up from reference TRBV2 and TRBJ2-7): EPEVTQTPSHQVTQMGQEVILRCVPISNHLYFYWYRQILGQKVEFLVSFYNNEISEKSEIFDDQFSVERPDGSNFTLKIRSTKLEDSAMYFCASSEGQGLDEQYFGPGTRLTVT.

The chain carries TRBV11-3 and TRBJ2-1; no reliable D call. There are 11 residues in the CDR3. CDR1 is SGHNT and CDR2 is YENEEA in the germline V gene. V was shortened by 5 bases and J by 4 bases, with 3 bases between the two germline ends. The CDR3 is CASSHYNEQFF. CDR3 DNA sequence: TGTGCCAGCAGCCATTACAATGAGCAGTTCTTC.

The chain uses TRBV29-1 and TRBJ2-1; perhaps TRBD2 as D (5 bases). This CDR3 has 10 amino acids. The V gene's germline CDR1 is SQVTM and CDR2 ANQGSEA. Trimming took off 6 bases at V and 9 bases at J, with 9 bases between the two ends. In nucleotides, the CDR3 is TGCAGCGTGCTCGGGGTTGAGCAGTTCTTC. Translating gives CSVLGVEQFF.

The chain employs TRBV6-2 or TRBV6-3 and TRBJ2-5; maybe TRBD2 (6 bases). The CDR3 length is 16 residues. V shed 7 bases and J shed 10 bases, with 28 bases lying between them. Looked up from germline, CDR1 is MNHEY and CDR2 is SVGEGT. The DNA of the CDR3 is TGTGCCAGCACCCCTACCCCCGCCGGCAGGGCGGAGGGCCAGTACTTC. Translation gives CASTPTPAGRAEGQYF.

The chain is built from TRBV27 and TRBJ2-5; D is possibly TRBD1 (5 bases). V lost 2 bases and J lost 2, with 21 bases in between. From germline, CDR1 is MNHEY and CDR2 SMNVEV (reference sequence). This CDR3 has 18 amino acids. CDR3 loop: CASSLEGVVRGNQETQYF. The CDR3 nucleotides are TGTGCCAGCAGTTTAGAAGGGGTTGTCAGAGGAAATCAAGAGACCCAGTACTTC.

The chain joins TRBV4-1 to TRBJ2-2; the match to TRBD1 covers 7 bases. The germline gives CDR1 MGHRA, CDR2 YSYEKL. The CDR3 runs to 15 residues. Unmatched junction bases numbered 9, after V lost 4 bases and J lost 7 bases. In DNA, the CDR3 is TGCGCCAGCAGCCTCAGGGGGACCGATTTCGGGGAGCTGTTTTTT. Translation: CASSLRGTDFGELFF.

The chain is built from TRBV4-3 and TRBJ1-1; D might be TRBD1 (6 bases). The CDR3 length is 13 residues. Trimming took off 3 bases at V and 7 bases at J, with 12 bases between the two ends. In germline, CDR1 is LGHNA, CDR2 YSLEER. This CDR3 reads CASSHTGSFEAFF. CDR3 nucleotides: TGCGCCAGCAGCCATACAGGGTCGTTTGAAGCTTTCTTT.

This chain connects TRBV12-3 or TRBV12-4 to TRBJ1-5; the D gene is possibly TRBD1 (6 bases). V lost 8 bases and J lost 7, with 15 bases in between. The CDR3 runs 13 residues. The CDR3 loop reads CASSRGAGQPQHF. The DNA of the CDR3 is TGTGCCAGCTCCCGGGGGGCAGGGCAGCCCCAGCATTTT.

The CDR3 protein is CASSLGGVKETQYF. CDR3 bases: TGTGCCAGCAGCTTAGGCGGGGTTAAAGAGACCCAGTACTTC. This chain joins TRBV7-3 and TRBJ2-5, with a tentative D call TRBD2 (6 bases). The CDR3 loop spans 14 amino acids. In germline, CDR1 is SGHTA, CDR2 FQGTGA. Trimming pared 2 bases from V and 3 bases from J, leaving 10 bases between.

This rearrangement joins TRBV19 to TRBJ2-7; 7 bases fit TRBD1. This CDR3 has 13 residues. From germline, CDR1 is LNHDA and CDR2 SQIVND (reference sequence). Unmatched junction bases numbered 6, after V lost 10 bases and J lost 0 bases. CDR3 bases: TGTGCCACCAAGACAGGGACCTCCTACGAGCAGTACTTC. This encodes CATKTGTSYEQYF.

The genes are TRBV28 and TRBJ1-2; TRBD1 aligns across 9 bases. Germline-derived CDR1 and CDR2 are MDHEN and SYDVKM. The V segment lost 6 bases and the J segment 6 bases; nucleotides outside the gene matches: 5. The CDR3 sequence is 13 residues long. The CDR3 bases are TGTGCCAGCAGCACAGGGGGCCTAGATGGCTACACCTTC. This translates into CASSTGGLDGYTF.